Sequencing of this T cell receptor (beta chain) was carried out in a study of shared clonotypes between healthy human individuals. At the level of the study: Every donor yielded three CD4 naive, three CD4 memory, two CD8 naive and one CD8 memory plate.

Each CD8 memory set brought CD45RO+ cells together with CCR7-negative CD45RA+ TemRA cells. Only in-frame clones appear in the TCRdb table, and some are missing; sequencing was by immunoSEQ multiplex PCR. Among under 80,000 clones listed, about 65% were seen once. The CDR3 runs 16 residues. Trimming removed 1 base at V and 4 bases at J, with 16 bases between. Germline-derived CDR1 and CDR2 are LGHNA and YSLEER. This clone was seen a handful of times. Its antigen is currently unknown. General observations from the study: Genetic and exposure-history diversity was limited by the small donor number. Richness estimates generally favored naive over memory subsets.

The source of this sequence is a man younger than 40 in good health. The sample taken for sequencing was memory CD8+ T cells sorted from blood. The subset was: CD45RO+ cells pooled with CCR7-negative TemRA cells. The rearrangement joins TRBV4-3 to TRBJ2-5; D is possibly TRBD1 or TRBD2 (6 bases each). This CDR3 reads CASSQAGGPDGETQYF. In DNA, the CDR3 is TGCGCCAGCAGCCAAGCCGGGGGCCCCGACGGAGAGACCCAGTACTTC.